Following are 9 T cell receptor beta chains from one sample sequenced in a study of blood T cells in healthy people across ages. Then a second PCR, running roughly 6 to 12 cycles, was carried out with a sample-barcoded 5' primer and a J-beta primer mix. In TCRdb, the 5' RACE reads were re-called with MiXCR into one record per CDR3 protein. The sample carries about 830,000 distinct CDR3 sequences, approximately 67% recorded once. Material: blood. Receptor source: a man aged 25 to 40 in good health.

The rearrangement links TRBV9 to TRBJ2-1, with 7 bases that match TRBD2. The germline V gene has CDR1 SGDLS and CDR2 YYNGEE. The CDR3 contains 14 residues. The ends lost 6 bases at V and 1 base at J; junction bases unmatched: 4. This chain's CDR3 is CASTGEGSYNEQFF. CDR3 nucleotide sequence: TGTGCCAGCACCGGGGAGGGGTCCTACAATGAGCAGTTCTTC.

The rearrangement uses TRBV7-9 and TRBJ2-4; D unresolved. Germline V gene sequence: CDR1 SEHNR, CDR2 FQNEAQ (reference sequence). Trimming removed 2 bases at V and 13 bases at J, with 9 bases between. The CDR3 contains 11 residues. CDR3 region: CASSLLGSQYF. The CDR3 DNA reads TGTGCCAGCAGCTTACTGGGAAGCCAGTACTTC.

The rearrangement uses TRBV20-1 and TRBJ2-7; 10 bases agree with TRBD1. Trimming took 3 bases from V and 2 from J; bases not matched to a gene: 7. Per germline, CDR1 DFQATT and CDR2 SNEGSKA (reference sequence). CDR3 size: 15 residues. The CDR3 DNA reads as TGCAGTGCTAGCCCCCAGGGGACAGGGGCCTACGAGCAGTACTTC. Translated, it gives CSASPQGTGAYEQYF.

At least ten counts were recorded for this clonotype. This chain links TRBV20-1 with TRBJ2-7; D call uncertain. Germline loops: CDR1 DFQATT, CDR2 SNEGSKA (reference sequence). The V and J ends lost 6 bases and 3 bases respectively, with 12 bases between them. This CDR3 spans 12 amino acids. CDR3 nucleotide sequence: TGCAGTGCCACTTCCGATGGCTACGAGCAGTACTTC. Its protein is CSATSDGYEQYF.

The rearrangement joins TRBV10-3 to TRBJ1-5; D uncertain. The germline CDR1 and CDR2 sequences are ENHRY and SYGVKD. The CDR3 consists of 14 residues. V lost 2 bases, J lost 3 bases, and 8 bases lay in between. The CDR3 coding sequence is TGTGCCATCAGTGAGGTCCGGACCAATCAGCCCCAGCATTTT. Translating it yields CAISEVRTNQPQHF.

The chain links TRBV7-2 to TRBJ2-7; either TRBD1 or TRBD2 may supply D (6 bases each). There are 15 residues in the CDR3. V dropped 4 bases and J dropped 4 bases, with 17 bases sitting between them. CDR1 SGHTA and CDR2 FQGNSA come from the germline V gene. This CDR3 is CASSSGAGPQYEQYF. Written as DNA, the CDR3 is TGTGCCAGCAGCTCGGGGGCGGGACCTCAATACGAGCAGTACTTC.

The CDR3 sequence is CSARVAGTGINEQFF. In DNA, the CDR3 is TGCAGTGCTAGAGTGGCCGGGACAGGGATAAATGAGCAGTTCTTC. V usage is TRBV20-1 and J usage is TRBJ2-1; 9 bases are shared with TRBD1. CDR1 and CDR2 (germline): DFQATT, SNEGSKA (reference sequence). This CDR3 region has 15 residues. V lost 1 base, J lost 7 bases, and 8 bases stayed unmatched.

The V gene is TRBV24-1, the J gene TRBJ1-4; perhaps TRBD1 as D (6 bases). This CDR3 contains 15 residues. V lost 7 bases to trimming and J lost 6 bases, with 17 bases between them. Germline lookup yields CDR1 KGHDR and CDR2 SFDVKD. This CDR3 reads CATSRGGGLDEKLFF. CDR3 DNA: TGTGCCACCAGCCGAGGAGGGGGTCTAGATGAAAAACTGTTTTTT.

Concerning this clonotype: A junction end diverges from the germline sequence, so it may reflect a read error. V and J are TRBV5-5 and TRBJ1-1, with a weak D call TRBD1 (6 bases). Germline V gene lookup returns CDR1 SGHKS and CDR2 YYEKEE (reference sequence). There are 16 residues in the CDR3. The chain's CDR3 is CASHQPGHSLNTQAFF. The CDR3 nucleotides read TGTGCCAGTCACCAACCGGGACACAGCCTTAACACTCAAGCTTTCTTT.